A selection of T cell receptor beta chains follows, all from one sample in a study of early T cells in non-severe SARS-CoV-2 infection. TCRdb re-called the 5' RACE reads with MiXCR, one entry per CDR3 protein. Seen here are fewer than 65,000 distinct CDR3 sequences, approximately 6.1% observed once, and the top ten hold around 3.4%. Sequenced material: whole blood, taken at baseline. The receptors here all came from an adult who was a healthcare worker with PCR-confirmed SARS-CoV-2 infection or an uninfected control (not recorded which). Both conserved end residues are part of each CDR3. Each record gives: clone size, V gene, CDR3 length, D gene, J gene, CDR3 DNA, CDR3 protein. A D gene is named only where the DNA matches it firmly. Only part of the rows carry a size: once, few, many, or a class if the clone is expanded.

>many|TRBV6-2/TRBV6-3|15|TRBD1|TRBJ1-1
TGTGCCAGCACCAAAGACAGGGGGCGAGTCACTGAAGCTTTCTTT
CASTKDRGRVTEAFF
>many|TRBV12-3/TRBV12-4|12|.|TRBJ2-7
TGTGCCAGCGCGCTAGGACCCTACGAGCAGTACTTC
CASALGPYEQYF
>.|TRBV29-1|11|TRBD1|TRBJ1-1
TGCAGCCTTGGCGAGCCGGGACAGGTGTTCTTT
CSLGEPGQVFF
>many|TRBV21-1|13|.|TRBJ1-1
TGTGCCAGCACCGTGGGACGGCCCACTGAAGCTTTCTTT
CASTVGRPTEAFF
>few|TRBV15|15|.|TRBJ2-3
TGTGCCACCAGCGAATTTACGGCGGACACAGATACGCAGTATTTT
CATSEFTADTDTQYF
>many|TRBV4-2|15|.|TRBJ1-4
TGTGCCAGCAGCCAAGTATCCGGACAGTATGAAAAACTGTTTTTT
CASSQVSGQYEKLFF
>many|TRBV12-3/TRBV12-4|12|.|TRBJ2-5
TGTGCCAGCAGGCCGATCGGGGAGACCCAGTACTTC
CASRPIGETQYF
>few|TRBV27|16|TRBD1|TRBJ1-6
TGTGCCAGCAGTCCCAGGGACAGGGAGGATAATTCACCCCTCCACTTT
CASSPRDREDNSPLHF
>many|TRBV5-1|14|.|TRBJ1-1
TGCGCCAGCAGCTCCACGGGTTCCGACACTGAAGCTTTCTTT
CASSSTGSDTEAFF
>many|TRBV20-1|11|.|TRBJ2-1
TGCAGTGCATCTCGGGGGAATGAGCAGTTCTTC
CSASRGNEQFF
>many|TRBV18|16|.|TRBJ1-1
TGTGCCAGCTCACCCCAAATGACACGCGCTAACACTGAAGCTTTCTTT
CASSPQMTRANTEAFF
>many|TRBV2|13|.|TRBJ1-4
TGTGCCAGCAGTGAAAACGGTGGGCAGAGAGGGCTTTTT
CASSENGGQRGLF
>many|TRBV6-5|16|.|TRBJ2-6
TGTGCCAGCAGTTCCCCCCCAGGGGTGGGGGCCAACGTCCTGACTTTC
CASSSPPGVGANVLTF
>few|TRBV18|14|.|TRBJ1-6
TGTGCCAGCTCACCGGACAGTTTGAATTCACCCCTCCACTTT
CASSPDSLNSPLHF
>few|TRBV20-1|16|.|TRBJ2-1
TGCAGTGCTAGAGCCTCCGGGGCGAGCTCCTACAATGAGCAGTTCTTC
CSARASGASSYNEQFF
>.|TRBV18|15|.|TRBJ2-1
TGTGCCAGCACCACTGGGATTAGCTCCTACAATGAGCAGTTCTTC
CASTTGISSYNEQFF
>few|TRBV7-2|16|.|TRBJ2-2
TGTGCCAGCAGCTCTACCAGCTGGCAGCACACCGGGGAGCTGTTTTTT
CASSSTSWQHTGELFF
>.|TRBV5-8|15|TRBD2|TRBJ2-1
TGTGCCAGCAGCTCTGAACTAGCGCCCTACAATGAGCAGTTCTTC
CASSSELAPYNEQFF
>many|TRBV7-9|14|.|TRBJ1-4
TGTGCCAGCAGCTCACAGCCAACTAATGAAAAACTGTTTTTT
CASSSQPTNEKLFF
>many|TRBV27|16|.|TRBJ1-5
TGTGCCAGCAGTTTATCAGGCGGCGGGGTAGGTCAGCCCCAGCATTTT
CASSLSGGGVGQPQHF
>.|TRBV5-1|16|.|TRBJ2-1
TGCGCCAGCAGCCTATTGGGGGGTGTTGGATACAATGAGCAGTTCTTC
CASSLLGGVGYNEQFF
>few|TRBV5-1|13|.|TRBJ1-1
TGCGCCAGCAGCTTTACAGGGACCGCTGAAGCTTTCTTT
CASSFTGTAEAFF
>.|TRBV19|14|.|TRBJ2-2
TGTGCCAGTAGTATAGTGCGGGCTGCCGGGGAGCTGTTTTTT
CASSIVRAAGELFF
>many|TRBV28|15|.|TRBJ2-7
TGTGCCAGCAGTTTATACGGGCAACCCCCCTACGAGCAGTACTTC
CASSLYGQPPYEQYF
>.|TRBV5-8|16|.|TRBJ2-7
TGTGCCAGCAGCCCGCGACAGTCAAGTACCTCCTACGAGCAGTACTTC
CASSPRQSSTSYEQYF
>few|TRBV28|15|.|TRBJ1-1
TGTGCCAGCAGACACTCTGGGGGGAGGGGCACTGAAGCTTTCTTT
CASRHSGGRGTEAFF
>few|TRBV3-1|16|TRBD2|TRBJ2-7
TGTGCCAGCAGCCAAGGGCTAGCGGGACCCTCGTACGAGCAGTACTTC
CASSQGLAGPSYEQYF
>.|TRBV6-2/TRBV6-3|15|.|TRBJ2-3
TGTGCCAGCAGTTACCCCTCCGAGCTAGGGGATACGCAGTATTTT
CASSYPSELGDTQYF
>many|TRBV10-1|13|TRBD1|TRBJ2-7
TGCGCCAAGGGGGACAGGGTCCTCCACGAGCAGTACTTC
CAKGDRVLHEQYF
>many|TRBV7-9|12|.|TRBJ2-7
TGTGCCAGCAGCCTACGGACGTCCGAGCAGTACTTC
CASSLRTSEQYF
>many|TRBV7-6|15|.|TRBJ2-3
TGTGCCAGCACCTCGGGGGCAGCTAGCACAGATACGCAGTATTTT
CASTSGAASTDTQYF
>.|TRBV19|14|.|TRBJ2-3
TGTGCCAGTAGTATTGCGGGCGGCACAGATACGCAGTATTTT
CASSIAGGTDTQYF
>many|TRBV6-1|14|TRBD1|TRBJ2-7
TGTGCCAGCAGTGTAAACAGGGGACAATACGAGCAGTACTTC
CASSVNRGQYEQYF
>many|TRBV6-1|15|.|TRBJ1-5
TGTGCCAGCAGTGAATGGGGGGCGCGGAATCAGCCCCAGCATTTT
CASSEWGARNQPQHF
>few|TRBV5-6|14|TRBD1|TRBJ1-5
TGTGCCAGCAGCTTGTACAGGGGCGATCAGCCCCAGCATTTT
CASSLYRGDQPQHF
>.|TRBV7-9|16|TRBD2|TRBJ2-7
TGTGCCAGCAGCTTAGGTCCCTACGCGGGAGGTAACGAGCAGTACTTC
CASSLGPYAGGNEQYF
>many|TRBV5-1|14|.|TRBJ2-1
TGCGCCAGCAGCTTGGGGGAGCCCTACAATGAGCAGTTCTTC
CASSLGEPYNEQFF
>many|TRBV4-1|16|.|TRBJ1-6
TGCGCCAGCAGCCAAGGGAGGGGTGGGGGAATTTCACCCCTCCACTTT
CASSQGRGGGISPLHF
>few|TRBV11-2|15|.|TRBJ2-7
TGTGCCAGCAGCCTACAGGTTACCACCTCCTACGAGCAGTACTTC
CASSLQVTTSYEQYF
>few|TRBV20-1|13|.|TRBJ1-5
TGCAGTGCTAGTTCACAGGGCCTGAAGCCCCAGCATTTT
CSASSQGLKPQHF
>many|TRBV30|13|TRBD1|TRBJ2-6
TGTGCCTGGATTGGACAGGTCGGCAAGGTCCTGACTTTC
CAWIGQVGKVLTF
>few|TRBV7-2|15|TRBD1|TRBJ2-3
TGTGCCAGCAGCCCAGGGACAGGGGGCCGAGGGACGCAGTATTTT
CASSPGTGGRGTQYF
>.|TRBV7-8|16|.|TRBJ2-3
TGTGCCAGCAGCTCCGACGCAGGGCCCCCGTTAGATACGCAGTATTTT
CASSSDAGPPLDTQYF
>few|TRBV3-1|16|.|TRBJ2-3
TGTGCCAGCAGCCCGAGGCCTCCAGGCTCCACAGATACGCAGTATTTT
CASSPRPPGSTDTQYF
>many|TRBV30|13|TRBD1|TRBJ2-2
TGTGCCTGGAGTCGGACAGGCTCCGGGGAGCTGTTTTTT
CAWSRTGSGELFF
>.|TRBV2|14|TRBD1|TRBJ1-2
TGTGCCAGCAGTGCCGGGACAGGGAGGGAGGGCTACACCTTC
CASSAGTGREGYTF
>few|TRBV7-2|15|TRBD1|TRBJ2-5
TGTGCCAGCACCACTGGGACAGGGGCTATAGAGACCCAGTACTTC
CASTTGTGAIETQYF
>many|TRBV28|13|TRBD2|TRBJ2-7
TGTGCCAGCAGTCTCGGGGGGTCCTACGAGCAGTACTTC
CASSLGGSYEQYF
>many|TRBV20-1|15|TRBD2|TRBJ2-7
TGCAGTGCTAGAGATCTGACTAGCGGGAGGTGGGAGCAGTACTTC
CSARDLTSGRWEQYF
>few|TRBV4-1|16|TRBD2|TRBJ2-5
TGCGCCAGCAGCCAAGAGGGACTAGCAGTACAAGAGACCCAGTACTTC
CASSQEGLAVQETQYF